The next 5 T cell receptor beta chains were all read from a single sample in a study of T cell repertoires in cytomegalovirus infection. Each CDR3 protein gets one entry after TCRdb re-called the reads with MiXCR. The repertoire holds about 260,000 distinct CDR3 sequences, with over 8% as singletons. The sequenced material came from PBMCs. These receptors all stem from a human donor in good health (CMV status not recorded). Some clones in this sample may be carry-over from other donors' samples.

This clonotype has just a few counts. CDR3 nucleotides: TGCGCCAGCAGCCAAGGTGCGGCAGCGACTAACTATGGCTACACCTTC. Residues: CASSQGAAATNYGYTF. The gene calls are TRBV4-3 and TRBJ1-2; no definite D call. The CDR3 length is 16 residues. V dropped 1 base and J dropped 0 bases, with 12 bases sitting between them. Germline values: CDR1 LGHNA, CDR2 YSLEER.

At least ten counts were recorded for this clonotype. The rearrangement joins TRBV7-2 to TRBJ2-7; 7 bases align to TRBD2. The CDR3 is made up of 16 amino acids. J lost 1 base, V lost 4 bases, and 10 bases had no gene match. Germline CDR1 SGHTA, CDR2 FQGNSA. CDR3 DNA sequence: TGTGCCAGCAGCTCCAATATTCGAGCGGGGTCCTACGAGCAGTACTTC. Its protein product is CASSSNIRAGSYEQYF.

This clonotype occurred many times. The DNA for the CDR3 is TGTGCCAGCAGAATAGGACGGGCCCCTTATGGCTACACCTTC. Its protein is CASRIGRAPYGYTF. This chain connects TRBV6-2 or TRBV6-3 to TRBJ1-2; D unresolved. Germline lookup yields CDR1 MNHEY and CDR2 SVGEGT. CDR3 size: 14 residues. V gave up 6 bases and J gave up 5 bases, with 16 bases separating them.

The chain joins TRBV11-3 to TRBJ2-3, with 7 positions matching TRBD2. CDR3 size: 14 residues. The V and J ends lost 4 bases and 2 bases, in that order; junction bases with no gene match: 3. Germline values: CDR1 SGHNT, CDR2 YENEEA. In DNA form, the CDR3 reads TGTGCCAGCAGCTCCGGGACTATCACAGATACGCAGTATTTT. Its translation is CASSSGTITDTQYF.

This clonotype has at least ten counts. The V call is TRBV7-2, the J call TRBJ2-5; 14 bases map to TRBD2. Germline CDR1 and CDR2: SGHTA and FQGNSA. Trimming removed 1 base from V and 4 bases from J; junction bases left unmatched: 5. This CDR3 contains 17 residues. The CDR3 nucleotides read TGTGCCAGCAGCTTAGATGGACTAGCGGGAGGAGGAGAGACCCAGTACTTC. Translating it yields CASSLDGLAGGGETQYF.